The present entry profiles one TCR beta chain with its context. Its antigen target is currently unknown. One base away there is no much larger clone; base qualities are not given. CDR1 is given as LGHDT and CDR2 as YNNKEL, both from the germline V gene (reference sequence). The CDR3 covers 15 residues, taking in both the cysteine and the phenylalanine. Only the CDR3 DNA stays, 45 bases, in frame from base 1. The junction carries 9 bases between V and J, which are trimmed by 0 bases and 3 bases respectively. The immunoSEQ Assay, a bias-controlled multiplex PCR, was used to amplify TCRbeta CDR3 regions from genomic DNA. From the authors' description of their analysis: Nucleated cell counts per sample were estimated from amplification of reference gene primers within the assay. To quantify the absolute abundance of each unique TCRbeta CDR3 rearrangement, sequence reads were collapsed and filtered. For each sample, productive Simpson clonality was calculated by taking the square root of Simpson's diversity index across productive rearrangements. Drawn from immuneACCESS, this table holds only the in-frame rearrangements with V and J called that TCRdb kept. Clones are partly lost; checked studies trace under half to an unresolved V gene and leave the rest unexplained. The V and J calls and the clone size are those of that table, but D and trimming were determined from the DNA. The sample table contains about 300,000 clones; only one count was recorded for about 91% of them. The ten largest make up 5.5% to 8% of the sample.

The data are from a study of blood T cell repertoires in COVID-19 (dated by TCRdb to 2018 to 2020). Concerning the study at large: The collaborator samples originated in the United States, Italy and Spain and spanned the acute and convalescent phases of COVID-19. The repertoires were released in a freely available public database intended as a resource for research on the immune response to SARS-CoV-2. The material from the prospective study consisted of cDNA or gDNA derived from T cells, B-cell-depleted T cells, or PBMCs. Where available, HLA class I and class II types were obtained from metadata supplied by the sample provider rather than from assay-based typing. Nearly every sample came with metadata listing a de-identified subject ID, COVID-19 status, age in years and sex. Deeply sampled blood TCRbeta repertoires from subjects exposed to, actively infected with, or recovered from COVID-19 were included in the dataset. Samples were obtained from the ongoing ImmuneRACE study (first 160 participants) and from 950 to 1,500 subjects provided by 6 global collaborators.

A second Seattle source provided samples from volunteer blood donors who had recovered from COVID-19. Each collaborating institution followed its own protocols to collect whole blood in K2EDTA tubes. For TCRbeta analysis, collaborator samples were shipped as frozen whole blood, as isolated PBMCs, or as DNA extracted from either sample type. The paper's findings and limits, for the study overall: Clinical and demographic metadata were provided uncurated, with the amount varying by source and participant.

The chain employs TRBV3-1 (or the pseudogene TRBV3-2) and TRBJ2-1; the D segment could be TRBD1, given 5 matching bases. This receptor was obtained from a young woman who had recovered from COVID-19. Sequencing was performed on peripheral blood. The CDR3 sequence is CASSQDGADYNEQFF. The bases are TGTGCCAGCAGCCAAGATGGGGCAGACTACAATGAGCAGTTCTTC.